This TCR beta chain was captured by sequencing in a study of cytomegalovirus exposure and HLA in healthy donors. Remarks on this clone: Its target is not known.

Regarding the study as a whole: Later analysis indicated greater clonal expansion among HLA-associated TCR beta chains than among equally common other chains.

In the PCR, 60 Vbeta and 13 Jbeta primers were used. Produced via immunoSEQ multiplex PCR; TCRdb's table is partial and in-frame only. The sample has some 190,000 clones, 80% seen once. The TCR was taken from a woman under 40 in good health and CMV-seronegative. The sample taken for sequencing was PBMCs.

For the CDR3, the DNA is TGTGCCAGCAGCCCCACCTCAGGGTACGAGCAGTACTTC. This encodes CASSPTSGYEQYF. This chain joins TRBV7-9 and TRBJ2-7; maybe TRBD1 (5 bases). Between the trimmed V and J ends, which lost 5 bases and 4 bases, there was a span of 12 bases. This CDR3 spans 13 amino acids. Per the germline V gene, CDR1 is SEHNR and CDR2 is FQNEAQ (reference sequence).